Shown below are 21 T cell receptor beta chains from a single sample sequenced in a study of blood T cell repertoires in COVID-19. Measured with immunoSEQ multiplex PCR; TCRdb has only the in-frame clones, and not every one. The table shows over 200,000 clones, with about 90% occurring only once. The sequenced sample consisted of PBMCs or T cells enriched from blood (not recorded which). These receptor sequences come from a human donor in a cohort exposed to, infected with or recovered from COVID-19 (not recorded which). The donor label of this sample is uncertain.

The chain links TRBV30 to TRBJ1-5; D is undetermined. The germline V gene encodes CDR1 GTSNPN and CDR2 SVGIG (reference sequence). V was trimmed by 0 bases and J by 4 bases, leaving 13 bases between them. The CDR3 sequence is 15 residues long. As DNA, the CDR3 is TGTGCCTGGAGTGTAACTGGCGGACTGAATCAGCCCCAGCATTTT. Protein product: CAWSVTGGLNQPQHF. Together with reference TRBV30 and TRBJ1-5, the CDR3 gives the full variable domain: SQTIHQWPATLVQPVGSPLSLECTVEGTSNPNLYWYRQAAGRGLQLLFYSVGIGQISSEVPQNLSASRPQDRQFILSSKKLLLSDSGFYLCAWSVTGGLNQPQHFGDGTRLSIL.

The rearrangement joins TRBV27 to TRBJ1-4; a possible D gene is TRBD1 (5 bases). V lost 5 bases and J 4 bases, leaving 11 bases between the germline ends. This CDR3 is built from 14 residues. CDR1 is MNHEY, CDR2 SMNVEV, per germline (reference sequence). The CDR3 nucleotides are TGTGCCAGCAGTCCCTCAGGGCGTAATGAAAAACTGTTTTTT. It translates to CASSPSGRNEKLFF.

The V gene is TRBV7-2, the J gene TRBJ1-2; 9 positions agree with TRBD1. The germline CDR1 and CDR2 sequences are SGHTA and FQGNSA. There are 15 residues in the CDR3. With V trimmed by 4 bases and J by 6 bases, 9 bases remained unmatched. The CDR3 sequence is CASSSYRGPFNGYTF. CDR3 coding DNA: TGTGCCAGCAGCTCTTACAGGGGGCCTTTTAATGGCTACACCTTC.

Concerning this clone itself: Other DNA variants within this sample encode the same CDR3. V is TRBV4-1 and J is TRBJ1-1; D is possibly TRBD1 (6 bases). CDR3 length: 15 residues. V shed 0 bases and J shed 0 bases, with 8 bases lying between them. Germline assignment: CDR1 MGHRA and CDR2 YSYEKL. The CDR3 loop reads CASSQEGGLNTEAFF. In DNA form, the CDR3 reads TGCGCCAGCAGCCAAGAGGGGGGGCTGAACACTGAAGCTTTCTTT.

In this sample, this clone turned up once. The chain carries TRBV4-1 and TRBJ2-7; TRBD2 agrees at 10 bases. CDR3 length: 14 residues. Germline CDR1 MGHRA, CDR2 YSYEKL. With 3 bases clipped from V and 5 bases from J, the junction kept 4 bases outside the gene matches. CDR3 region: CASSHPSGGHEQYF. The CDR3, as DNA: TGCGCCAGCAGCCACCCTAGCGGGGGCCACGAGCAGTACTTC.

The chain combines TRBV5-8 with TRBJ2-7; D not certain. The CDR3 is made up of 11 amino acids. V lost 4 bases to trimming and J lost 3 bases, with 5 bases between them. Per the germline V gene, CDR1 is SGHTS and CDR2 is YDEGEE. The CDR3 region has the DNA TGTGCCAGCAGCGTATACTACGAGCAGTACTTC. The encoded protein is CASSVYYEQYF.

The CDR3 nucleotides are TGTGCCAGCAGCTTAATGTGGGGCACCGATGGAGAGACCCAGTACTTC. The encoded protein is CASSLMWGTDGETQYF. This chain uses TRBV7-2 with TRBJ2-5; a possible D gene is TRBD1 (5 bases). Trimming took off 2 bases at V and 4 bases at J, with 17 bases between the two ends. The germline gives CDR1 SGHTA, CDR2 FQGNSA. The CDR3 is made up of 16 amino acids.

This chain joins TRBV7-9 and TRBJ2-7; perhaps TRBD2 as D (5 bases). V was clipped by 5 bases and J by 5 bases, with 13 bases between them. In germline, CDR1 is SEHNR, CDR2 FQNEAQ (reference sequence). The CDR3 consists of 13 residues. The CDR3 sequence is CASSPGILDEQYF. Here the CDR3 DNA reads TGTGCCAGCAGCCCCGGGATCTTGGACGAGCAGTACTTC.

This chain uses TRBV4-3 with TRBJ1-2, with 7 bases aligning to TRBD1. This CDR3 spans 16 amino acids. The germline gives CDR1 LGHNA, CDR2 YSLEER. Trimming at V came to 1 base and at J to 0 bases, leaving 5 bases not matched to a gene. CDR3 sequence reads: CASSQAVDRANYGYTF. The CDR3 nucleotides read TGCGCCAGCAGCCAAGCGGTCGACAGGGCTAACTATGGCTACACCTTC.

This clone was seen a single time. The chain couples TRBV9 to TRBJ1-4; perhaps TRBD1 as D (5 bases). The CDR3 spans 14 residues. V lost 5 bases and J 7 bases, leaving 15 bases between the germline ends. Germline V gene lookup returns CDR1 SGDLS and CDR2 YYNGEE. For the CDR3, the DNA is TGTGCCAGCAGTAGCAGGGCGTCGGCTGAAAAACTGTTTTTT. This gives the protein CASSSRASAEKLFF. Full variable domain (rest looked up from reference TRBV9 and TRBJ1-4): DSGVTQTPKHLITATGQRVTLRCSPRSGDLSVYWYQQSLDQGLQFLIQYYNGEERAKGNILERFSAQQFPDLHSELNLSSLELGDSALYFCASSSRASAEKLFFGSGTQLSVL.

The chain carries TRBV21-1 and TRBJ2-3; the table gives TRBD1 as D, unverified against the DNA. TRBV21-1 is annotated as a pseudogene. The CDR3 totals 18 residues. The CDR3 nucleotides read TGTGCCAGCAGCAAAGGGGGACAGGCGGAACCCCGCACAGATACGCAGTATTTT. It encodes CASSKGGQAEPRTDTQYF.

This clone showed up just a few times. The chain joins TRBV6-5 to TRBJ2-7; tentatively, D is TRBD1 (6 bases). V dropped 6 bases and J dropped 2 bases, with 14 bases sitting between them. The CDR3 is made up of 14 amino acids. CDR1 and CDR2 from the germline V gene are MNHEY and SVGAGI. CDR3 nucleotides: TGTGCCAGCAGCCTGACAGGTGGAACCTACGAGCAGTACTTC. Its protein is CASSLTGGTYEQYF.

V usage is TRBV6-1 and J usage is TRBJ2-5, with D tentatively TRBD2 (6 bases). V lost 2 bases and J lost 10, with 14 bases in between. The CDR3 contains 13 residues. The V gene's germline CDR1 is MNHNS and CDR2 SASEGT. The CDR3 nucleotides are TGTGCCAGCAGTGAATGGGGACTCCGAGGCCAGTACTTC. It translates to CASSEWGLRGQYF.

The V gene is TRBV9, the J gene TRBJ2-3, with a possible D match to TRBD2 (7 bases). Germline V gene sequence: CDR1 SGDLS, CDR2 YYNGEE. The CDR3 is 16 amino acids. The V and J ends lost 0 bases and 5 bases respectively, with 16 bases between them. CDR3: CASSVGGGASRDTQYF. CDR3 DNA: TGTGCCAGCAGCGTAGGAGGGGGGGCCAGCCGAGATACGCAGTATTTT. The complete variable domain, with remaining parts taken from reference TRBV9 and TRBJ2-3, reads DSGVTQTPKHLITATGQRVTLRCSPRSGDLSVYWYQQSLDQGLQFLIQYYNGEERAKGNILERFSAQQFPDLHSELNLSSLELGDSALYFCASSVGGGASRDTQYFGPGTRLTVL.

This clone was observed a few times. The chain uses TRBV27 and TRBJ1-5; a possible D gene is TRBD1 (6 bases). Trimming shortened V by 6 bases and J by 9 bases, and 18 bases separated the two germline ends. CDR3 length: 14 amino acids. Germline CDR1 reads MNHEY; CDR2 reads SMNVEV (reference sequence). CDR3 DNA: TGTGCCAGCAGGCCCGACAGGACCATATGGCCCCAGCATTTT. Its protein is CASRPDRTIWPQHF.

CDR3 residues: CASSLSLAGYTGELFF. As DNA, the CDR3 is TGTGCCAGCAGCTTAAGTTTAGCGGGGTATACCGGGGAGCTGTTTTTT. The chain recombines TRBV7-6 with TRBJ2-2, with TRBD2 matching over 8 bases. CDR3 length: 16 residues. Germline values: CDR1 SGHVS, CDR2 FNYEAQ. After removal of 2 bases from V and 5 bases from J, the junction contained 7 bases not matched to a gene.

The chain is built from TRBV5-1 and TRBJ1-1; 11 bases fit TRBD1. The J segment lost 4 bases and the V segment lost 4 bases, leaving 3 bases of the junction unmatched. The CDR3 totals 14 residues. Germline lookup yields CDR1 SGHRS and CDR2 YFSETQ. CDR3 amino acids: CASSPGTGGTEAFF. CDR3 nucleotide sequence: TGCGCCAGCAGCCCGGGGACAGGGGGCACTGAAGCTTTCTTT. Full variable domain (remainder filled in from reference TRBV5-1 and TRBJ1-1): KAGVTQTPRYLIKTRGQQVTLSCSPISGHRSVSWYQQTPGQGLQFLFEYFSETQRNKGNFPGRFSGRQFSNSRSEMNVSTLELGDSALYLCASSPGTGGTEAFFGQGTRLTVV.

The rearrangement joins TRBV19 to TRBJ1-5, with D uncertain. The CDR3 is made up of 16 amino acids. Germline CDR1 and CDR2: LNHDA and SQIVND (reference sequence). V was trimmed by 5 bases and J by 3 bases, leaving 17 bases between them. The CDR3 region is CASSLTGGRVNQPQHF. CDR3 in DNA: TGTGCCAGTAGTCTGACTGGAGGGCGGGTCAATCAGCCCCAGCATTTT.

The rearrangement joins TRBV5-8 to TRBJ2-3, with D tentatively TRBD1 (6 bases). This CDR3 is built from 14 residues. Germline V lookup: CDR1 SGHTS, CDR2 YDEGEE. The V gene lost 0 bases and the J gene lost 2 bases, with 7 bases spanning the gap. The chain's CDR3 is CASSLDRATDTQYF. The DNA for the CDR3 is TGTGCCAGCAGCTTGGACAGGGCCACAGATACGCAGTATTTT.

This rearrangement joins TRBV6-5 to TRBJ2-5; TRBD1 aligns across 10 bases. There are 13 residues in the CDR3. V shed 10 bases, J shed 5 bases, and the junction held 7 bases outside the gene matches. Germline V gives CDR1 MNHEY, CDR2 SVGAGI. The CDR3 DNA reads as TGTGCCACTAGACAGGGGGCTTGGGAGACCCAGTACTTC. As protein: CATRQGAWETQYF.

This chain uses TRBV12-2 with TRBJ1-2; TRBD1, as called in the table, went unchecked against the DNA. TRBV12-2 is a listed pseudogene. The CDR3 has 13 amino acids. The DNA for the CDR3 is TGTGCAAGTCGCCCATACAGGGACTATGGCTACACCTTC. This sequence encodes CASRPYRDYGYTF.